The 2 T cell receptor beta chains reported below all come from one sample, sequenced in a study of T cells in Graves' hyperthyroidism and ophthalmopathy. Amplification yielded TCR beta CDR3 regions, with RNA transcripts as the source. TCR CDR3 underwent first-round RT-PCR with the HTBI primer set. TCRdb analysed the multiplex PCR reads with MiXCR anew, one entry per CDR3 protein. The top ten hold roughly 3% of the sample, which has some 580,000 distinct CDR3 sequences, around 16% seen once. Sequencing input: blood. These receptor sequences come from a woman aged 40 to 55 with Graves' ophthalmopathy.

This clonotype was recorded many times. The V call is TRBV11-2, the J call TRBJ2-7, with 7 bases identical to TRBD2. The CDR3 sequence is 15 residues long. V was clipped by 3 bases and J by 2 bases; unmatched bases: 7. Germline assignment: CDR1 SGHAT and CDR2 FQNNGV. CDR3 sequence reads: CASSFTAGITYEQYF. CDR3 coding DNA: TGTGCCAGCAGCTTTACAGCGGGGATCACCTACGAGCAGTACTTC. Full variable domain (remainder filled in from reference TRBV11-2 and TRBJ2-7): EAGVAQSPRYKIIEKRQSVAFWCNPISGHATLYWYQQILGQGPKLLIQFQNNGVVDDSQLPKDRFSAERLKGVDSTLKIQPAKLEDSAVYLCASSFTAGITYEQYFGPGTRLTVT.

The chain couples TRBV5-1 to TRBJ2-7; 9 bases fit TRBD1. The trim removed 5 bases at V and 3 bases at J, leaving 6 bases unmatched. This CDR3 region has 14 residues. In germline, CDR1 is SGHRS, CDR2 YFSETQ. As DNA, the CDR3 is TGCGCCAGCAGGAGCCGACAGGGGGTCTACGAGCAGTACTTC. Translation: CASRSRQGVYEQYF.